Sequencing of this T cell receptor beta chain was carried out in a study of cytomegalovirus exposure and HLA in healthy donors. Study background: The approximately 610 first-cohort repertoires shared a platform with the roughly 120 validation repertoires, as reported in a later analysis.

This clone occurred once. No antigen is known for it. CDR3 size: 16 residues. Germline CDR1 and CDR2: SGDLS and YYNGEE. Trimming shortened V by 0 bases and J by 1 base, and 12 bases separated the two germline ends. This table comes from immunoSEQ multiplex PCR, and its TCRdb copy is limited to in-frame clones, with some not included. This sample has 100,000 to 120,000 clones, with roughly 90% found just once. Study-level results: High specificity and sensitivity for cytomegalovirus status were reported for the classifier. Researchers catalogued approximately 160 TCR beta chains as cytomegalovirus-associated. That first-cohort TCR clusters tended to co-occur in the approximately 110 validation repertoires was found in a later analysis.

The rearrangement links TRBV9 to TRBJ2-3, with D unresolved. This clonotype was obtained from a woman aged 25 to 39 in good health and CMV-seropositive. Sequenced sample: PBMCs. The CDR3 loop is CASSVEARTGTDTQYF. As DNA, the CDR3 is TGTGCCAGCAGCGTAGAAGCTAGAACGGGCACAGATACGCAGTATTTT.